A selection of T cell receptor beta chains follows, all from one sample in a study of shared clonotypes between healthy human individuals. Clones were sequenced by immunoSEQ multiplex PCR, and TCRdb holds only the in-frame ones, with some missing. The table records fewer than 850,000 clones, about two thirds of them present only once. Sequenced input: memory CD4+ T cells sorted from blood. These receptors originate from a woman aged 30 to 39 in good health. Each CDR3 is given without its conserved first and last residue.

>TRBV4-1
ASSQDRVGPTEAF
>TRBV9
ASSVGVATGNTIY
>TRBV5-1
ASSLEGESYNEQF
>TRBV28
ASSEKNTEAF
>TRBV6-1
ATQRRTAYEQY
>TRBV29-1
SVYSSGANVLT
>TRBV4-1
ASSRGHSPQETQY
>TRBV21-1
ASSKDHKKADTEAF
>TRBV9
ASSVGEWGGSGNTIY
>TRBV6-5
ASSLRTSGTDTQY
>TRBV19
ASSPGQGLSEAF
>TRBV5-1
ASSFPGYNEQF
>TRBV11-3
ASSLDSGAGGYNEQF
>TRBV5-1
ASPRANYEQY
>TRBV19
ASSLYRSSGSSYNEQF
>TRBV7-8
ASDQGGETQY
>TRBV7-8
ASSQRWGPGWEQF
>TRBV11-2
ASSSDTDTQY
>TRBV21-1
ASSNRDRGADTQY
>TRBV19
ASSMELAGGFANTGELF
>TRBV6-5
ASSLAGVRAATIY
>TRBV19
ASSMDGSRGPGANVLT
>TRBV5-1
ASSVGTDSYNEQF
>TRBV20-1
SARSGNTIY
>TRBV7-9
ASSHTQGGEQY
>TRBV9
ASSVSPGSREKLF
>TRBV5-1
ASSTGTGGDTQY
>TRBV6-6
ASSSGGEAF
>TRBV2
ASRQFQNTEAF